This T cell receptor beta chain stems from a study of blood T cell repertoires in COVID-19. Study-level background: The United States, Italy and Spain were the sources of the acute and convalescent COVID-19 samples. Sources were T cells, B-cell-depleted T cells, or PBMCs; the material itself was cDNA or gDNA.

J gave up 5 bases and V 3 bases, and 7 bases lay outside the gene matches. Germline V gene data show CDR1 as ENHRY and CDR2 as SYGVKD. The CDR3 consists of 16 residues. Per the study methods: Reference gene primer amplification gave nucleated cell count estimates. Some clones are missing from TCRdb's copy, which holds only in-frame ones; the method was immunoSEQ multiplex PCR. V, J and clone size are those of that table, while D and trimming were read from the DNA. The sample includes some 180,000 clones, 88% of them seen just once. This receptor was identified in a man in his fifties or sixties who had recovered from COVID-19. The gene calls are TRBV10-3 and TRBJ2-3, with TRBD2 matching over 11 bases. Source material: peripheral blood. The CDR3 DNA reads TGTGCCATCAGTGACACCCTAGCGGGGGGCAGAGATACGCAGTATTTT. Amino acid sequence: CAISDTLAGGRDTQYF.